The T cell receptor (beta chain) under discussion was sequenced for a study of T cells in narcolepsy (dated by TCRdb to the late 2010s). Context from the whole study: Patients with narcolepsy type 1 or type 2 (NT1, NT2) and healthy control donors were enrolled in the study. Autoreactive T cells targeting hypocretin neuron self-antigens (hypocretin, TRIB2) were sought in narcolepsy patients, and TCR Vbeta sequencing was used to track clonotypes in blood and CSF. Paper-wide results and their limitations: In plots comparing CSF and blood CD4+ T cell clonotypes from the same patient, HCRT-specific and TRIB2-specific autoreactive clonotypes were highlighted. Patients and controls had comparable numbers of sequenced blood memory CD4+ clonotypes, averaging about 37,000 and 33,000, respectively. No sequences matching autoreactive T cell clones were present in some of the blood memory CD4+ repertoires from patients and controls. Autoreactive clonotypes were reported to be detected serially in the blood of the same patients and of different patients, but not in the blood of healthy controls.

For TCR Vbeta sequencing, memory CD4+ T cells were sorted ex vivo from the peripheral blood of narcolepsy patients and healthy controls. In this sample, this clone turned up a few times. Its target antigen remains unknown. The record has no base qualities; no much larger clone is one base away. The library was produced with the immunoSEQ multiplex PCR assay. TCRdb limited this immuneACCESS table to in-frame rearrangements with V and J called. A share of clones is missing; checked studies link under half to unresolved V genes, and the rest is unexplained. The sample profile shows more than 20,000 clones; 85% of them were found once. The ten largest account for roughly 10% of the sample. Trimming takes 3 bases off V and 5 bases off J; junction bases not matched to a gene: 16. Sequences LGHNA (CDR1) and YNFKEQ (CDR2) are obtained from the germline V gene. Including cysteine and phenylalanine, the CDR3 has 18 amino acids. Only the CDR3 portion is preserved as DNA: 54 bases, with reading frame beginning at the first base.

Sample: memory (CD45RA-) CD4+ T cells from blood. Per the publication, the cell subset or site label means: memory T cells sorted ex vivo from peripheral blood. The chain is assembled from TRBV4-2 and TRBJ1-1; the central 9 bases match TRBD1. The sequence came from a human donor in good health. The DNA is as follows: TGTGCCAGCAGCCACAACCTCACCGGGACAGGGAATTTTACTGAAGCTTTCTTT. This sequence encodes CASSHNLTGTGNFTEAFF.